This TCR beta chain emerged from a study of control samples from healthy donors and cancer patients (dated by TCRdb to 2019 to 2021). V loses 7 bases, J loses 2 bases, and the germline ends lie 15 bases apart. CDR3 length: 14 amino acids, cysteine to phenylalanine. The only DNA kept is the CDR3, 42 bases in frame from the first base. CDR1 and CDR2 are read off the germline V gene as MDHEN and SYDVKM. Receptor amplification or capture employed the immunoSEQ multiplex PCR assay. The clones in this table, taken by TCRdb from immuneACCESS, are in-frame only. Not every clone is retained; where verified, under half of the shortfall comes from an unresolved V gene, and the cause of the rest is unknown. For this sample there are 350,000 to 450,000 clones; 90% appear just once. The ten largest clones add up to more than 6% of the sample. In the case of this clone: The antigen it binds to is not known. One base away there is no much larger clone; base qualities are not given.

Sequencing was done on a sample of PBMCs. The receptor chain draws on TRBV28 and TRBJ2-7; there is no confident call for the D gene. The sequence was collected from a man in his forties with head and neck cancer. The nucleotides are TGTGCCAGCACCCATAGGACCGTACCCTACGAGCAGTACTTC. It encodes CASTHRTVPYEQYF.